Below are 6 T cell receptor beta chains sequenced from a single sample in a study of cytomegalovirus exposure and HLA in healthy donors. The PCR was carried out with 60 Vbeta primers and 13 Jbeta primers. The data were produced by immunoSEQ multiplex PCR, yet TCRdb's version contains in-frame clones alone and is incomplete. The profile covers 240,000 or so clones, with approximately 80% appearing a single time and around 8.3% taken by the ten largest. The specimen sequenced was PBMCs. These receptors originate from an older woman in good health and CMV-seropositive.

The rearrangement links TRBV6-5 to TRBJ2-7, with 9 bases lining up with TRBD1. V shed 4 bases, J shed 2 bases, and the junction held 6 bases outside the gene matches. The germline V gene encodes CDR1 MNHEY and CDR2 SVGAGI. This CDR3 has 15 amino acids. DNA for the CDR3: TGTGCCAGCAGTTTTAGACAGGGGGATCCCTACGAGCAGTACTTC. Translating gives CASSFRQGDPYEQYF.

V and J are TRBV15 and TRBJ2-2; 10 nucleotides line up with TRBD1. The germline gives CDR1 LNHNV, CDR2 YYDKDF (reference sequence). The J segment lost 4 bases and the V segment lost 0 bases, leaving 11 bases of the junction unmatched. The length of the CDR3 is 19 residues. The CDR3 DNA follows: TGTGCCACCAGCAGAGATTGGGGTCGGGGACAGGGGTTCACCGGGGAGCTGTTTTTT. This translates into CATSRDWGRGQGFTGELFF.

V and J are TRBV27 and TRBJ2-6; TRBD2 aligns across 7 bases. The CDR3 extends over 15 amino acids. V trimming: 2 bases; J trimming: 4 bases; junction bases outside the gene matches: 2. Germline V gene data show CDR1 as MNHEY and CDR2 as SMNVEV (reference sequence). This CDR3 reads CASSLGGVGANVLTF. The CDR3, as DNA: TGTGCCAGCAGTTTAGGGGGGGTAGGGGCCAACGTCCTGACTTTC.

The chain recombines TRBV2 with TRBJ2-2; D might be TRBD1 (6 bases). This CDR3 has 14 residues. The V gene's germline CDR1 is SNHLY and CDR2 FYNNEI. The germline V and J ends were trimmed by 6 bases and 5 bases, with 13 bases remaining between them. The CDR3 is CASRGTWRTGELFF. The DNA of the CDR3 is TGTGCCAGCAGGGGGACATGGAGGACCGGGGAGCTGTTTTTT.

The chain uses TRBV15 and TRBJ2-7; no firm D call. The CDR3 contains 14 residues. V was clipped by 0 bases and J by 3 bases, with 9 bases between them. The germline V gene has CDR1 LNHNV and CDR2 YYDKDF (reference sequence). This CDR3 reads CATSREGGGYEQYF. As DNA, the CDR3 is TGTGCCACCAGCAGAGAGGGTGGCGGCTACGAGCAGTACTTC.

The chain uses TRBV6-5 and TRBJ1-2; D ambiguous. V was shortened by 0 bases and J by 4 bases, with 12 bases between the two germline ends. The CDR3 sequence is 15 residues long. Germline loops: CDR1 MNHEY, CDR2 SVGAGI. The CDR3 sequence is CASSYSAGSGYGYTF. The CDR3 DNA reads as TGTGCCAGCAGTTACTCGGCGGGGTCAGGCTATGGCTACACCTTC.